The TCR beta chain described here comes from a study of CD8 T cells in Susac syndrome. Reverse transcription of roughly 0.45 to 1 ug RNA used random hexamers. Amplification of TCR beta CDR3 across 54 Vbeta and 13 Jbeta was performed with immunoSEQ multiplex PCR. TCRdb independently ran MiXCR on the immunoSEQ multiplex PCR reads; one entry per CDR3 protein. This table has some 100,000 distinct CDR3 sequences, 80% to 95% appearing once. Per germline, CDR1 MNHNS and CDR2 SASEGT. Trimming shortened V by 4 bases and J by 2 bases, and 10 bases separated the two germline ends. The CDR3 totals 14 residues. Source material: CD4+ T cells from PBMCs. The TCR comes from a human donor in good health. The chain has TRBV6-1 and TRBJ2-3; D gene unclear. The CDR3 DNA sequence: TGTGCCAGCAGTGTAGAAAGGATCACAGATACGCAGTATTTT. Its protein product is CASSVERITDTQYF.